The present TCR beta chain was sequenced within a study of T cell responses to AZD1222 COVID-19 vaccine. Study summary: Samples with a second dose at about 4 or about 12 weeks were pooled together.

TCRdb's copy holds only in-frame clones and misses some; the assay was immunoSEQ multiplex PCR. This table has about 150,000 clones, 85% to 95% appearing once. Germline CDR1 MNHEY, CDR2 SMNVEV (reference sequence). V was trimmed by 2 bases and J by 5 bases, leaving 15 bases between them. This CDR3 region has 15 residues. Sequencing was performed on peripheral blood, taken on day 0 of AZD1222 vaccination. J is TRBJ1-1 and V is TRBV27; weak D call: TRBD1 (6 bases). The TCR sequence derives from an adult in good health. Written as DNA, the CDR3 is TGTGCCAGCAGTTTAGGGCCGGGGGGGCGGACTGAAGCTTTCTTT. Translated, it gives CASSLGPGGRTEAFF.